The 31 T cell receptor beta chains reported below all come from one sample, sequenced in a study of CD8 T cells in ankylosing spondylitis. TCRdb independently ran MiXCR on the 5' RACE reads; one entry per CDR3 protein. The profile shows about 510,000 distinct CDR3 sequences, less than 6% of them singletons. General study points: A TCR beta motif made of fewer than ten highly homologous variants seemed typical of ankylosing spondylitis blood.

These receptors have no known antigen. Specimen: blood, either unsorted or a sorted T cell fraction (not recorded which). These receptors were collected from a male donor with ankylosing spondylitis.

About this clonotype: A much larger clonotype is one base distant, so this may be a read error. The J gene is TRBJ1-2, the V gene TRBV12-3 or TRBV12-4; D uncertain. The CDR3 sequence is 12 residues long. V was shortened by 7 bases and J by 7 bases, with 13 bases between the two germline ends. CDR3 sequence (DNA): TGTGCCAGCAAAAATCGGATGTGTGGCTACACCTTC. This codes for CASKNRMCGYTF.

As to this clonotype: A read error may explain this, as a much larger clone is one base away. The V gene is TRBV12-3 or TRBV12-4, the J gene TRBJ2-7, with D unclear. V lost 7 bases to trimming and J lost 6 bases, with 22 bases between them. CDR3 length: 15 amino acids. The CDR3 DNA reads TGTGCCAGCACCCCGGCTAACTCAACACCCCCCGAGCAGTACTTC. Translation gives CASTPANSTPPEQYF.

This clonotype was recorded many times. V is TRBV11-2 and J is TRBJ2-7; 9 bases align to TRBD1. The ends lost 5 bases at V and 6 bases at J; junction bases unmatched: 5. CDR3 size: 13 residues. In germline, CDR1 is SGHAT, CDR2 FQNNGV. CDR3 nucleotides: TGTGCCAGCAGCCCAGGGACAGGGTTCGAGCAGTACTTC. This translates into CASSPGTGFEQYF.

This clonotype was counted many times. The chain is built from TRBV20-1 and TRBJ2-3; D perhaps matches TRBD2 (7 bases). Germline-derived CDR1 and CDR2 are DFQATT and SNEGSKA (reference sequence). This CDR3 is 14 amino acids long. V was shortened by 6 bases and J by 5 bases, with 18 bases between the two germline ends. The CDR3 nucleotides are TGCAGTGCAGGGGGGGGGAGGGAAGGAGATACGCAGTATTTT. Translated: CSAGGGREGDTQYF.

This clonotype was observed a few times. J is TRBJ1-5 and V is TRBV7-8, with TRBD1 identical over 7 bases. V was pared by 0 bases and J by 5 bases, with 7 bases of the junction left unmatched. CDR3 length: 16 amino acids. The germline V gene encodes CDR1 SGHVS and CDR2 FQNEAQ. CDR3 residues: CASSLAPGRGDQPQHF. The CDR3 DNA sequence: TGTGCCAGCAGCTTAGCCCCCGGCAGGGGGGATCAGCCCCAGCATTTT.

This clonotype came up many times. The gene calls are TRBV11-1 and TRBJ1-2; D remains ambiguous. Germline CDR1 SGHAT, CDR2 FQDESV (reference sequence). The V end lost 5 bases, the J end lost 0 bases, and 13 bases lay between the germline ends. CDR3 size: 15 residues. The CDR3 here is CASSPRWGTNYGYTF. Written as DNA, the CDR3 is TGTGCCAGCAGCCCCCGTTGGGGAACTAACTATGGCTACACCTTC. The full variable domain, with the rest looked up from reference TRBV11-1 and TRBJ1-2, is EAEVAQSPRYKITEKSQAVAFWCDPISGHATLYWYRQILGQGPELLVQFQDESVVDDSQLPKDRFSAERLKGVDSTLKIQPAELGDSAMYLCASSPRWGTNYGYTFGSGTRLTVV.

This clonotype was detected many times. As DNA, the CDR3 is TGTGCCAGCAGCGTAGCGGGCGGGGGGTCCTACGAGCAGTACTTC. Translation: CASSVAGGGSYEQYF. This chain uses TRBV9 with TRBJ2-7, with 8 bases identical to TRBD2. The CDR3 length is 15 residues. Germline lookup yields CDR1 SGDLS and CDR2 YYNGEE. With V trimmed by 0 bases and J by 1 base, 3 bases remained unmatched. Complete variable domain (other parts from reference TRBV9 and TRBJ2-7): DSGVTQTPKHLITATGQRVTLRCSPRSGDLSVYWYQQSLDQGLQFLIQYYNGEERAKGNILERFSAQQFPDLHSELNLSSLELGDSALYFCASSVAGGGSYEQYFGPGTRLTVT.

The rearrangement links TRBV28 to TRBJ2-7, with TRBD2 matching over 7 bases. The CDR3 extends over 16 amino acids. Germline V gene sequence: CDR1 MDHEN, CDR2 SYDVKM. With 6 bases clipped from V and 2 bases from J, the junction kept 13 bases outside the gene matches. CDR3 sequence: CASRSLYAGEAYEQYF. The CDR3 region has the DNA TGTGCCAGCAGGTCTTTGTACGCGGGAGAGGCCTACGAGCAGTACTTC.

The sample holds many counts of this clonotype. This chain joins TRBV20-1 and TRBJ2-5, with 9 bases matching TRBD1. The CDR3 runs 13 residues. The V gene's germline CDR1 is DFQATT and CDR2 SNEGSKA (reference sequence). Trimming cost V 5 bases and J 1 base; bases outside gene matches: 2. The CDR3 DNA is TGCAGTGCTCCGGACAGGGGCCAAGAGACCCAGTACTTC. Translation gives CSAPDRGQETQYF.

This clonotype showed up just a few times. V and J are TRBV25-1 and TRBJ1-1; 8 nucleotides agree with TRBD1. The CDR3 has 16 residues. Trimming cost V 4 bases and J 1 base; bases outside gene matches: 8. CDR1 MGHDK and CDR2 SYGVNS come from the germline V gene. CDR3 sequence reads: CASSALWTGPNTEAFF. The CDR3 nucleotides are TGTGCCAGCAGTGCCCTTTGGACAGGGCCGAACACTGAAGCTTTCTTT. The variable domain in full, with the rest retrieved from reference TRBV25-1 and TRBJ1-1, is EADIYQTPRYLVIGTGKKITLECSQTMGHDKMYWYQQDPGMELHLIHYSYGVNSTEKGDLSSESTVSRIRTEHFPLTLESARPSHTSQYLCASSALWTGPNTEAFFGQGTRLTVV.

This clonotype was recorded a few times. The chain employs TRBV27 and TRBJ2-7; D tentatively reads TRBD1 or TRBD2 (5 bases each). Germline lookup yields CDR1 MNHEY and CDR2 SMNVEV (reference sequence). There are 11 residues in the CDR3. Between the trimmed V and J ends, which lost 7 bases and 5 bases, there was a span of 9 bases. The CDR3 spells CASIRDHEQYF. The CDR3 region has the DNA TGTGCCAGCATCCGGGACCACGAGCAGTACTTC.

There are many counts of this clonotype. CDR3 sequence: CASSLEQGADGYTF. CDR3 DNA: TGTGCCAGCAGCTTAGAACAGGGGGCAGATGGCTACACCTTC. The genes are TRBV7-2 and TRBJ1-2; 9 bases map to TRBD1. The CDR3 sequence is 14 residues long. The germline V gene encodes CDR1 SGHTA and CDR2 FQGNSA. After removal of 1 base from V and 6 bases from J, the junction contained 3 bases not matched to a gene.

The V call is TRBV29-1, the J call TRBJ1-2; D possibly corresponds to TRBD1 (5 bases). Germline V gene data show CDR1 as SQVTM and CDR2 as ANQGSEA. The CDR3 runs to 13 residues. V lost 7 bases and J 2 bases, leaving 14 bases between the germline ends. CDR3 amino acids: CSAPERGNYGYTF. Here the CDR3 DNA reads TGCAGCGCCCCGGAAAGGGGAAACTATGGCTACACCTTC.

Many counts were recorded for this clonotype. CDR3 in DNA: TGCGCCAGCAAAAGGGGAGCCGGGGCGGTAACCACAGATACGCAGTATTTT. It codes for CASKRGAGAVTTDTQYF. The chain carries TRBV5-1 and TRBJ2-3, with D possibly being TRBD1 or TRBD2 (5 bases each). V gave up 6 bases and J gave up 2 bases, with 22 bases separating them. The CDR3 consists of 17 residues. CDR1 SGHRS and CDR2 YFSETQ come from the germline V gene.

This clonotype was recorded a few times. The chain uses TRBV7-2 and TRBJ2-7, with D tentatively TRBD2 (7 bases). The germline CDR1 and CDR2 sequences are SGHTA and FQGNSA. V dropped 2 bases and J dropped 4 bases, with 12 bases sitting between them. The CDR3 totals 14 residues. The CDR3 DNA follows: TGTGCCAGCAGCTTAATGCGGGGGCCATACGAGCAGTACTTC. Residues: CASSLMRGPYEQYF.

The rearrangement links TRBV7-6 to TRBJ2-7; 7 positions match TRBD1. CDR3 length: 16 residues. Germline CDR1 SGHVS, CDR2 FNYEAQ. V shed 1 base and J 2 bases; nucleotides not matched to a gene: 8. The CDR3 protein is CASSLGTGTVPYEQYF. Written as DNA, the CDR3 is TGTGCCAGCAGCTTAGGGACCGGGACAGTGCCCTACGAGCAGTACTTC.

This clonotype appeared many times. The rearrangement links TRBV11-2 to TRBJ2-2; unclear D gene. The germline V gene has CDR1 SGHAT and CDR2 FQNNGV. The V end was cut by 6 bases, the J end by 7 bases, with 9 bases between. The CDR3 consists of 12 residues. In DNA form, the CDR3 reads TGTGCCAGCAGAACCCGGAGCGGGGAGCTGTTTTTT. It translates to CASRTRSGELFF. Full variable domain (missing parts from reference TRBV11-2 and TRBJ2-2): EAGVAQSPRYKIIEKRQSVAFWCNPISGHATLYWYQQILGQGPKLLIQFQNNGVVDDSQLPKDRFSAERLKGVDSTLKIQPAKLEDSAVYLCASRTRSGELFFGEGSRLTVL.

This clonotype was observed many times. This chain links TRBV12-3 or TRBV12-4 with TRBJ1-1, with 12 bases fitting TRBD1. V was clipped by 4 bases and J by 5 bases; unmatched bases: 14. The CDR3 length is 18 residues. The CDR3 sequence is CASSSWDRGLRVKTEAFF. In nucleotides, the CDR3 is TGTGCCAGCAGTTCTTGGGACAGGGGGCTTCGGGTAAAGACTGAAGCTTTCTTT.

This clonotype was counted ten times or more. The chain employs TRBV11-2 and TRBJ2-1, with 12 bases identical to TRBD2. The CDR3 totals 18 residues. Germline CDR1 and CDR2: SGHAT and FQNNGV. V shed 0 bases, J shed 9 bases, and the junction held 12 bases outside the gene matches. CDR3 sequence: CASSLEGLAGGLFREQFF. CDR3 coding DNA: TGTGCCAGCAGCTTAGAAGGTCTAGCGGGGGGGCTTTTTCGTGAGCAGTTCTTC.

The genes are TRBV20-1 and TRBJ2-1; D gene ambiguous. Germline V gene sequence: CDR1 DFQATT, CDR2 SNEGSKA (reference sequence). Trimming took off 2 bases at V and 7 bases at J, with 24 bases between the two ends. CDR3 size: 17 residues. This chain's CDR3 is CSARKGLGSFNSNEQFF. The CDR3 DNA is TGCAGTGCTAGAAAAGGATTGGGCTCTTTTAATTCGAATGAGCAGTTCTTC.

This clonotype was counted ten times or more. The chain joins TRBV3-1 to TRBJ2-7; D uncertain. Deletions cut 4 bases from V and 2 bases from J, with 15 bases between. The germline CDR1 and CDR2 sequences are LGHDT and YNNKEL (reference sequence). This CDR3 comprises 15 residues. This CDR3 reads CASSPGFILTYEQYF. The CDR3 DNA sequence: TGTGCCAGCAGCCCCGGGTTTATTCTTACCTACGAGCAGTACTTC.

In its sample, this clonotype was seen once. With a much larger clone just one base away, this may be a read error. The J gene is TRBJ2-2, the V gene TRBV7-9, with a possible D match to TRBD2 (5 bases). The V gene's germline CDR1 is SEHNR and CDR2 FQNEAQ (reference sequence). The CDR3 runs to 12 residues. CDR3 bases: TGTGCCAGCAACTATAACACCGGGGTGCTGTTTTTT. Translated: CASNYNTGVLFF.

This clonotype was seen repeatedly, ten times or more. The rearrangement uses TRBV20-1 and TRBJ1-1; D is unclear. The ends were cut back, 6 bases at V and 7 bases at J, with 12 bases in the middle. The CDR3 has 11 amino acids. Germline CDR1 reads DFQATT; CDR2 reads SNEGSKA (reference sequence). The CDR3 region has the DNA TGCAGTGCCCCTCTATGGGTTGAAGCTTTCTTT. This encodes CSAPLWVEAFF.

J is TRBJ2-1 and V is TRBV7-2; D not resolved. The length of the CDR3 is 15 residues. Germline CDR1 and CDR2: SGHTA and FQGNSA. The ends were cut back, 1 base at V and 4 bases at J, with 11 bases in the middle. The CDR3 region has the DNA TGTGCCAGCAGCTTAGAGCTAGGGCTTTACAATGAGCAGTTCTTC. Translated: CASSLELGLYNEQFF.

This clonotype turned up a few times. The rearrangement links TRBV5-1 to TRBJ2-3; D gene ambiguous. Germline V CDR1 and CDR2: SGHRS, YFSETQ. CDR3 size: 14 residues. V was cut by 0 bases and J by 4 bases, with 9 bases left in between. The CDR3 reads CASSLGPGADTQYF. In DNA form, the CDR3 reads TGCGCCAGCAGCTTGGGCCCCGGTGCAGATACGCAGTATTTT. Drawing the rest from reference TRBV5-1 and TRBJ2-3, the complete variable domain is KAGVTQTPRYLIKTRGQQVTLSCSPISGHRSVSWYQQTPGQGLQFLFEYFSETQRNKGNFPGRFSGRQFSNSRSEMNVSTLELGDSALYLCASSLGPGADTQYFGPGTRLTVL.

The sample holds many counts of this clonotype. For the CDR3, the DNA is TGTGCCAGCGAGGGGGGAAACACCGGGGAGCTGTTTTTT. As protein: CASEGGNTGELFF. This rearrangement joins TRBV6-2 or TRBV6-3 to TRBJ2-2; possibly TRBD1 or TRBD2 for D (6 bases each). With 8 bases removed from V and 2 bases from J, the gap between germline ends came to 9 bases. In germline, CDR1 is MNHEY, CDR2 SVGEGT. The CDR3 consists of 13 residues.

This clonotype was counted at least ten times. V and J are TRBV20-1 and TRBJ2-1, with a weak D call TRBD2 (5 bases). The length of the CDR3 is 15 residues. Trimming cost V 6 bases and J 4 bases, with 19 bases left between them. Germline CDR1 reads DFQATT; CDR2 reads SNEGSKA (reference sequence). As DNA, the CDR3 is TGCAGTGCGGAGGCGGTTGGTAGGAAATACAATGAGCAGTTCTTC. Protein product: CSAEAVGRKYNEQFF.

This chain joins TRBV7-9 and TRBJ1-2; D remains unclear. V lost 5 bases and J lost 9, with 13 bases in between. CDR1 SEHNR and CDR2 FQNEAQ come from the germline V gene (reference sequence). This CDR3 is 12 amino acids long. The CDR3 here is CASSPGLYCYTF. CDR3 bases: TGTGCCAGCAGCCCAGGACTCTACTGCTACACCTTC.

J is TRBJ1-1 and V is TRBV7-3; D gene uncertain. The CDR3 is 13 amino acids. Between the trimmed V and J ends, which lost 1 base and 4 bases, there was a span of 7 bases. Germline assignment: CDR1 SGHTA and CDR2 FQGTGA. CDR3 sequence reads: CASSLRASTEAFF. The CDR3 DNA is TGTGCCAGCAGCTTAAGGGCAAGCACTGAAGCTTTCTTT. Full variable domain (remainder filled in from reference TRBV7-3 and TRBJ1-1): GAGVSQTPSNKVTEKGKYVELRCDPISGHTALYWYRQSLGQGPEFLIYFQGTGAADDSGLPNDRFFAVRPEGSVSTLKIQRTERGDSAVYLCASSLRASTEAFFGQGTRLTVV.

This clonotype was detected many times. This chain connects TRBV7-2 to TRBJ1-1, with unresolved D. V gave up 2 bases and J gave up 8 bases, with 9 bases separating them. This CDR3 comprises 12 residues. Per the germline V gene, CDR1 is SGHTA and CDR2 is FQGNSA. CDR3 loop: CASSLTFREAFF. The CDR3 DNA reads as TGTGCCAGCAGCTTAACGTTCCGAGAAGCTTTCTTT.

In this sample, this clonotype turned up a few times. The chain links TRBV7-3 to TRBJ2-3, with D possibly being TRBD1 (6 bases). Trimming removed 5 bases at V and 9 bases at J, with 15 bases between. Germline values: CDR1 SGHTA, CDR2 FQGTGA. The CDR3 is 13 amino acids. The CDR3 region has the DNA TGTGCCAGCAGCAGACAGGTTTATGAGACGCAGTATTTT. It encodes CASSRQVYETQYF.